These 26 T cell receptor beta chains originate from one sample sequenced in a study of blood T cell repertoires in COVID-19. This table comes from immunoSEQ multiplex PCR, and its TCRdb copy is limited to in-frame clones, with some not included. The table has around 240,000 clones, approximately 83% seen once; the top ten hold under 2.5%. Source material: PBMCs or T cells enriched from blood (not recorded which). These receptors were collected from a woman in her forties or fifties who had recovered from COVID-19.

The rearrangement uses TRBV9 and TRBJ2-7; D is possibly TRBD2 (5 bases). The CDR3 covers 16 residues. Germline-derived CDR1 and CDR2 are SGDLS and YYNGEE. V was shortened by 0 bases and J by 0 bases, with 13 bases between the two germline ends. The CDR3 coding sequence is TGTGCCAGCAGCGTAGCGCCGAGCGGAAGCTCCTACGAGCAGTACTTC. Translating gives CASSVAPSGSSYEQYF. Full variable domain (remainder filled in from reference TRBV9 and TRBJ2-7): DSGVTQTPKHLITATGQRVTLRCSPRSGDLSVYWYQQSLDQGLQFLIQYYNGEERAKGNILERFSAQQFPDLHSELNLSSLELGDSALYFCASSVAPSGSSYEQYFGPGTRLTVT.

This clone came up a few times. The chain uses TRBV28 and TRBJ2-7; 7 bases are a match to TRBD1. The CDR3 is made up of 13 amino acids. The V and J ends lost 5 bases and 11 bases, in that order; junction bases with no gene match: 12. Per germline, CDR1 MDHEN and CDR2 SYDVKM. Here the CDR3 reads CASSPIAGGQEYF. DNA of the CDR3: TGTGCCAGCAGTCCAATAGCAGGGGGTCAGGAGTACTTC. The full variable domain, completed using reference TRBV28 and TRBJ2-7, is DVKVTQSSRYLVKRTGEKVFLECVQDMDHENMFWYRQDPGLGLRLIYFSYDVKMKEKGDIPEGYSVSREKKERFSLILESASTNQTSMYLCASSPIAGGQEYFGPGTRLTVT.

Written as DNA, the CDR3 is TGCGCCAGCAGCCAAGAGGGACTAGCGGGATACCGTGCAGATACGCAGTATTTT. Translating gives CASSQEGLAGYRADTQYF. V gene TRBV4-1 combines with J gene TRBJ2-3; 13 bases match TRBD2. The CDR3 spans 18 residues. Germline trimming cut 0 bases from V and 4 bases from J; bases unmatched to any gene: 7. Looked up from germline, CDR1 is MGHRA and CDR2 is YSYEKL.

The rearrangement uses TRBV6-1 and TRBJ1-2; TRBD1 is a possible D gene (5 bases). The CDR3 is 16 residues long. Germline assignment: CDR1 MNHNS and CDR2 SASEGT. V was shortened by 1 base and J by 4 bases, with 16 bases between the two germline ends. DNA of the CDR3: TGTGCCAGCAGTGAAGATCAGGGCCCTCCGCGCTATGGCTACACCTTC. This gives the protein CASSEDQGPPRYGYTF.

CDR3 amino acids: CASSRAGSRLNTEAFF. CDR3 coding DNA: TGCGCCAGCAGCAGGGCAGGGTCAAGATTGAACACTGAAGCTTTCTTT. The chain is built from TRBV5-1 and TRBJ1-1; weak D call: TRBD1 (5 bases). The length of the CDR3 is 16 residues. The germline V and J ends were trimmed by 4 bases and 0 bases, with 16 bases remaining between them. In germline, CDR1 is SGHRS, CDR2 YFSETQ.

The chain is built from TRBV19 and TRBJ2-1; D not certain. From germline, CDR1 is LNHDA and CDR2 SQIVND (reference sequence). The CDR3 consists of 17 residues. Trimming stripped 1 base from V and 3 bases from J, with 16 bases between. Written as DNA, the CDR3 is TGTGCCAGTAGTATAGTACTCGGCGGATCTTACTACAATGAGCAGTTCTTC. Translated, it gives CASSIVLGGSYYNEQFF.

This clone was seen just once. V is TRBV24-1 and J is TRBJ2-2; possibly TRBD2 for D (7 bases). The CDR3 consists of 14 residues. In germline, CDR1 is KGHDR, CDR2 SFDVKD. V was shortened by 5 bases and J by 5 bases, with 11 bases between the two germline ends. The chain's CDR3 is CATSVAGATGELFF. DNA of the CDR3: TGTGCCACCAGTGTGGCGGGGGCGACCGGGGAGCTGTTTTTT.

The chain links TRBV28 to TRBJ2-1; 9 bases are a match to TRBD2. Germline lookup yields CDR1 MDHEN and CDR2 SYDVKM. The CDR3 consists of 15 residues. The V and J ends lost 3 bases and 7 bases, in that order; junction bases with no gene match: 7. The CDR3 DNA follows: TGTGCCAGCAGTTTTGCGGGAGGGATGTCGAATGAGCAGTTCTTC. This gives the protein CASSFAGGMSNEQFF.

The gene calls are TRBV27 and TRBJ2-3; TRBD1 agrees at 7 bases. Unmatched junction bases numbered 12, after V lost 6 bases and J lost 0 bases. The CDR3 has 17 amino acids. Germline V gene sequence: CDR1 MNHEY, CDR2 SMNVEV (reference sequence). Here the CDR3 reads CASSFYSGTASTDTQYF. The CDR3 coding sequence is TGTGCCAGCAGCTTCTATTCCGGGACAGCCAGCACAGATACGCAGTATTTT.

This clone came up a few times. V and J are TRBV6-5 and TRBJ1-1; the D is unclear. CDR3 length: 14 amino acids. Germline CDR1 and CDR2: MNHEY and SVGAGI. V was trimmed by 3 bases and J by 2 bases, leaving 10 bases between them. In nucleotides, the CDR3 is TGTGCCAGCAGTTATTTGTCGGTCAACACTGAAGCTTTCTTT. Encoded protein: CASSYLSVNTEAFF.

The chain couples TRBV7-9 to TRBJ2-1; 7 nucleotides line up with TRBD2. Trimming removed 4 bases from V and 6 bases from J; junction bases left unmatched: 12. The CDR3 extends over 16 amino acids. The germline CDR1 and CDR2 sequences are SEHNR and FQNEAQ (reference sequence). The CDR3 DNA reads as TGTGCCAGCAGCTCACCTCGACTAGCAAGTCTCAATGAGCAGTTCTTC. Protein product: CASSSPRLASLNEQFF. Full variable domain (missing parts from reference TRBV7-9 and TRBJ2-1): DTGVSQNPRHKITKRGQNVTFRCDPISEHNRLYWYRQTLGQGPEFLTYFQNEAQLEKSRLLSDRFSAERPKGSFSTLEIQRTEQGDSAMYLCASSSPRLASLNEQFFGPGTRLTVL.

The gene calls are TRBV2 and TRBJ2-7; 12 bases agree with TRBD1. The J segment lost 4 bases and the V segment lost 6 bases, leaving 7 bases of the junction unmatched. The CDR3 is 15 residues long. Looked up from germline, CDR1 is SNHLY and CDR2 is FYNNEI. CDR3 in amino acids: CASRFPGQGAYEQYF. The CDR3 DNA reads TGTGCCAGCAGATTCCCGGGACAGGGGGCTTACGAGCAGTACTTC. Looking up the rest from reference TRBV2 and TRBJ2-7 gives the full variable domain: EPEVTQTPSHQVTQMGQEVILRCVPISNHLYFYWYRQILGQKVEFLVSFYNNEISEKSEIFDDQFSVERPDGSNFTLKIRSTKLEDSAMYFCASRFPGQGAYEQYFGPGTRLTVT.

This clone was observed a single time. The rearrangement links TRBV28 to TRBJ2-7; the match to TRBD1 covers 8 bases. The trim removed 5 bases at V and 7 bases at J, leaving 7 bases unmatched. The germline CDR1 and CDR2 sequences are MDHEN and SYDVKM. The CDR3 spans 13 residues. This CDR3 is CASSPGGAREQYF. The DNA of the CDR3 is TGTGCCAGCAGTCCAGGGGGCGCACGGGAGCAGTACTTC.

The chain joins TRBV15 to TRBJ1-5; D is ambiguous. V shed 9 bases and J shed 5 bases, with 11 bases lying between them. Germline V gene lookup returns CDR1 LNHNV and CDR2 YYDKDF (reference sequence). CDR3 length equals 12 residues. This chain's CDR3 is CATREAHQPQHF. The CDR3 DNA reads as TGTGCCACGAGAGAGGCTCATCAGCCCCAGCATTTT.

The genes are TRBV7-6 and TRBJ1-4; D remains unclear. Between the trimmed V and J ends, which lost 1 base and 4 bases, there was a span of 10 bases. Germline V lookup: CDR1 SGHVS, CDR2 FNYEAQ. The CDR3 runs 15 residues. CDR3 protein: CASSLGSVLNEKLFF. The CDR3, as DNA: TGTGCCAGCAGCTTAGGTTCCGTCCTTAATGAAAAACTGTTTTTT.

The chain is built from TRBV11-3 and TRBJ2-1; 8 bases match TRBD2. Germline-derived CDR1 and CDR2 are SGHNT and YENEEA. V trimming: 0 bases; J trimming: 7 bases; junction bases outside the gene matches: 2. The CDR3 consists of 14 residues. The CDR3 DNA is TGTGCCAGCAGCTTAGAGGGACTAGGGAATGAGCAGTTCTTC. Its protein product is CASSLEGLGNEQFF.

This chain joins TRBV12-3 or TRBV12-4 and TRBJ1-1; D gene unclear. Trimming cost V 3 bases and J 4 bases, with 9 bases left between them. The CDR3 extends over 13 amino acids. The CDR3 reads CASSFPPGTEAFF. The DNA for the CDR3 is TGTGCCAGCAGTTTCCCTCCGGGCACTGAAGCTTTCTTT.

The CDR3 DNA reads TGTGCCACTTGTCCCGGGACAGGGGAAGGGACCCAGTACTTC. Translation: CATCPGTGEGTQYF. V usage is TRBV5-4 and J usage is TRBJ2-5; 10 bases agree with TRBD1. The CDR3 length is 14 residues. Germline values: CDR1 SGHNT, CDR2 YYREEE (reference sequence). The junction had 12 bases not matched to a gene; V was cut back by 9 bases and J by 7 bases.

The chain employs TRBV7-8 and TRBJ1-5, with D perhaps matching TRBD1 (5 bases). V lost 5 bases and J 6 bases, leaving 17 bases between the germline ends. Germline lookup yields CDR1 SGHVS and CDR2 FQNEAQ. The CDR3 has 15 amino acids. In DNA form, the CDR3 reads TGTGCCAGCAGCCCCCGTCGGAGGGGACGTCAGCCCCAGCATTTT. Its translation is CASSPRRRGRQPQHF.

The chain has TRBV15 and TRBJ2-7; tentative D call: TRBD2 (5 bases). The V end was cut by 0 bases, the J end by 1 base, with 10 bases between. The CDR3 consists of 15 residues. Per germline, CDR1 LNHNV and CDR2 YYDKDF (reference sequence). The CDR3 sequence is CATSRDPGLSYEQYF. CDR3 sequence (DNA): TGTGCCACCAGCAGAGATCCCGGACTGTCCTACGAGCAGTACTTC.

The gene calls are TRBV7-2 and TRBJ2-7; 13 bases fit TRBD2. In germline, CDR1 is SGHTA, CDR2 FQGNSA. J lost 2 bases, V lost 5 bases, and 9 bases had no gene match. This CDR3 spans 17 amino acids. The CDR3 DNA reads TGTGCCAGCAGCCTCGTGGGGACTAGCGGGGCTACCTACGAGCAGTACTTC. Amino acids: CASSLVGTSGATYEQYF.

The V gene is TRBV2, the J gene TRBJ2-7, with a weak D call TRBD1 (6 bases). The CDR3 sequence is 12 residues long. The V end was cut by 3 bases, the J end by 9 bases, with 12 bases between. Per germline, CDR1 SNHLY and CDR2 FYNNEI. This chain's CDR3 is CASSEGASWQYF. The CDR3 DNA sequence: TGTGCCAGCAGTGAGGGGGCGAGTTGGCAGTACTTC.

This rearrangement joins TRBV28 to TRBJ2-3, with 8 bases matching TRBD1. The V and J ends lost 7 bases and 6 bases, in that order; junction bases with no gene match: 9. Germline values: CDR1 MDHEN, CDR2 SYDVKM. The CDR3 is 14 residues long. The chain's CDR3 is CASTLRDRSDTQYF. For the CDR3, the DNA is TGTGCCAGCACCCTCCGGGACAGGTCGGATACGCAGTATTTT. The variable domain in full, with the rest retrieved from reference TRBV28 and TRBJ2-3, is DVKVTQSSRYLVKRTGEKVFLECVQDMDHENMFWYRQDPGLGLRLIYFSYDVKMKEKGDIPEGYSVSREKKERFSLILESASTNQTSMYLCASTLRDRSDTQYFGPGTRLTVL.

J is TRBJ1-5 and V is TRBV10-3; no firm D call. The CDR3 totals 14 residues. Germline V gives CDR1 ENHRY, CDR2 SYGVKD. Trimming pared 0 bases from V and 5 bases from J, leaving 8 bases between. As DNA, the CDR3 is TGTGCCATCAGTGAGTCGAATGCGCATCAGCCCCAGCATTTT. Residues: CAISESNAHQPQHF.

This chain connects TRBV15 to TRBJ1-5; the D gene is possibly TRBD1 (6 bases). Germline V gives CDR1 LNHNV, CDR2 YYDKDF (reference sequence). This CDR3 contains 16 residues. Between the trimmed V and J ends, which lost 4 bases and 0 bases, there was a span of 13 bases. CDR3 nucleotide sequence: TGTGCCACCAGCAAGGGGGACGGATATAGCAATCAGCCCCAGCATTTT. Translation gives CATSKGDGYSNQPQHF.

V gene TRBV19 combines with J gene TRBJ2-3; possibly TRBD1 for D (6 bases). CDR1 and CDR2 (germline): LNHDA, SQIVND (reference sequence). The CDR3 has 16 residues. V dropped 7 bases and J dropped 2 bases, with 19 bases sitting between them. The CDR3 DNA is TGTGCCAGTACCCCGTGGGGGCAGGAAGCCACAGATACGCAGTATTTT. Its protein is CASTPWGQEATDTQYF.